This T cell receptor beta chain was profiled in a study of T cell responses to AZD1222 COVID-19 vaccine. Whole-study context: Pooled samples include second doses given at about 4 or 12 weeks. Points from the study as a whole: Donor demographics were predominantly white British with a female majority; clonal diversity may be underestimated.

A remark on this clone: Its target is unknown.

Here immunoSEQ multiplex PCR was the method, and the copy in TCRdb shows in-frame clones only, minus some. The profile covers 120,000 to 150,000 clones, with 80% to 90% appearing a single time and under 3.5% taken by the ten largest. V was pared by 2 bases and J by 7 bases, with 7 bases of the junction left unmatched. CDR1 is KGHSH, CDR2 LQKENI, per germline. The CDR3 has 14 amino acids. The gene calls are TRBV18 and TRBJ2-7; 8 nucleotides line up with TRBD1. The sample consisted of peripheral blood, taken on day 0 of AZD1222 vaccination. The TCR was taken from an adult in good health. As DNA, the CDR3 is TGTGCCAGCTCACCATTAGGACAGGGAGGAGAGCAGTACTTC. It translates to CASSPLGQGGEQYF.